These 21 T cell receptor beta chains were sequenced from one sample in a study of early T cells in non-severe SARS-CoV-2 infection. TCRdb independently ran MiXCR on the 5' RACE reads; one entry per CDR3 protein. The repertoire holds approximately 35,000 distinct CDR3 sequences, with 4% to 5% as singletons. Sequences were obtained from whole blood. The receptors originated from an adult who was a healthcare worker with PCR-confirmed SARS-CoV-2 infection or an uninfected control (not recorded which).

This clonotype was counted ten times or more. The gene calls are TRBV9 and TRBJ2-1; 9 nucleotides line up with TRBD2. CDR3 length: 13 residues. Germline V gene data show CDR1 as SGDLS and CDR2 as YYNGEE. V lost 3 bases, J lost 15 bases, and 10 bases stayed unmatched. The CDR3 nucleotides read TGTGCCAGCAGCGCTCAGGGACTAGCCCCAAGGTTCTTC. Its protein product is CASSAQGLAPRFF.

This clonotype was counted many times. The chain uses TRBV5-1 and TRBJ2-1; 8 bases match TRBD1. The germline V gene encodes CDR1 SGHRS and CDR2 YFSETQ. J gave up 12 bases and V 4 bases, and 18 bases lay outside the gene matches. The CDR3 runs to 16 residues. The CDR3 nucleotides are TGCGCCAGCAGCCGGTCCCGTAACACACAGGGGGAAAGGCAGTTCTTC. Translating it yields CASSRSRNTQGERQFF.

This clonotype was recorded many times. This chain uses TRBV6-6 with TRBJ1-2; D is unresolved. Per the germline V gene, CDR1 is MNHNY and CDR2 is SVGAGI (reference sequence). V was clipped by 2 bases and J by 0 bases, with 4 bases between them. The CDR3 contains 13 residues. The CDR3 region has the DNA TGTGCCAGCAGTTACGGGACTAACTATGGCTACACCTTC. It is translated as CASSYGTNYGYTF.

This clonotype was seen at least ten times. The V and J genes are TRBV20-1 and TRBJ2-6; D is uncertain. V was clipped by 0 bases and J by 1 base, with 7 bases between them. The V gene's germline CDR1 is DFQATT and CDR2 SNEGSKA (reference sequence). The length of the CDR3 is 15 residues. This CDR3 reads CSARDKGSGANVLTF. CDR3 DNA sequence: TGCAGTGCTAGAGATAAGGGATCTGGGGCCAACGTCCTGACTTTC.

This clonotype has a single count. The chain carries TRBV20-1 and TRBJ2-1; D is ambiguous. V shed 2 bases and J shed 2 bases, with 7 bases lying between them. CDR1 and CDR2 (germline): DFQATT, SNEGSKA (reference sequence). The CDR3 extends over 13 amino acids. The CDR3 sequence: CSARRAPYNEQFF. The CDR3 coding sequence is TGCAGTGCTAGAAGGGCCCCCTACAATGAGCAGTTCTTC.

This clonotype was seen at least ten times. The gene calls are TRBV19 and TRBJ2-6, with D perhaps TRBD1 (7 bases). Deletions cut 9 bases from V and 0 bases from J, with 18 bases between. This CDR3 spans 17 amino acids. From germline, CDR1 is LNHDA and CDR2 SQIVND (reference sequence). CDR3 region: CASRGGTAPSGANVLTF. The CDR3, as DNA: TGTGCCAGCCGTGGGGGGACAGCCCCCTCTGGGGCCAACGTCCTGACTTTC.

This chain uses TRBV5-1 with TRBJ2-2; D gene uncertain. The CDR3 runs 15 residues. CDR1 and CDR2 (germline): SGHRS, YFSETQ. The germline V and J ends were trimmed by 0 bases and 5 bases, with 11 bases remaining between them. The CDR3 coding sequence is TGCGCCAGCAGCTTGGGGGCATCGGCTACCGGGGAGCTGTTTTTT. It translates to CASSLGASATGELFF.

In this sample, this clonotype turned up many times. The chain couples TRBV6-6 to TRBJ2-3, with D uncertain. The germline CDR1 and CDR2 sequences are MNHNY and SVGAGI (reference sequence). The CDR3 covers 15 residues. The V and J ends lost 6 bases and 1 base respectively, with 14 bases between them. In DNA, the CDR3 is TGTGCCAGCAGCGAGCAGGCCATCGGCACAGATACGCAGTATTTT. Protein product: CASSEQAIGTDTQYF.

This clonotype was seen repeatedly, ten times or more. This chain joins TRBV29-1 and TRBJ2-7, with D hard to call. The V gene's germline CDR1 is SQVTM and CDR2 ANQGSEA. There are 11 residues in the CDR3. Trimming took 7 bases from V and 1 from J, leaving 8 bases between them. CDR3 residues: CSGSSSYEQYF. The CDR3 bases are TGCAGCGGAAGCTCTTCCTACGAGCAGTACTTC.

This clonotype was observed at least ten times. The chain joins TRBV6-6 to TRBJ2-1, with unresolved D. Trimming removed 4 bases from V and 0 bases from J, with 7 bases in between. Germline assignment: CDR1 MNHNY and CDR2 SVGAGI (reference sequence). This CDR3 spans 14 amino acids. The CDR3 nucleotides read TGTGCCAGCAGTTCGGCAAGCTCCTACAATGAGCAGTTCTTC. It encodes CASSSASSYNEQFF.

This clonotype was counted at least ten times. The chain employs TRBV7-8 and TRBJ1-6; 9 positions match TRBD1. Germline-derived CDR1 and CDR2 are SGHVS and FQNEAQ. The CDR3 loop spans 16 amino acids. V lost 5 bases, J lost 10 bases, and 12 bases stayed unmatched. In DNA, the CDR3 is TGTGCCAGCAGCCTAGGGACCGGGACAGGGCGATCACCCCTCCACTTT. It yields the protein CASSLGTGTGRSPLHF.

Many counts were recorded for this clonotype. The gene calls are TRBV11-1 and TRBJ2-7, with 8 positions matching TRBD1. Germline CDR1 is SGHAT and CDR2 is FQDESV (reference sequence). Trimming at V came to 4 bases and at J to 2 bases, leaving 7 bases not matched to a gene. This CDR3 has 15 amino acids. CDR3 sequence: CASSSGQAHPYEQYF. The CDR3 nucleotides are TGTGCCAGCAGCTCGGGACAGGCTCATCCCTACGAGCAGTACTTC.

This clonotype was seen many times. This sequence joins TRBV2 and TRBJ2-7; 9 bases are shared with TRBD1. This CDR3 contains 14 residues. V was clipped by 5 bases and J by 6 bases; unmatched bases: 8. Germline CDR1 and CDR2: SNHLY and FYNNEI. CDR3 bases: TGTGCCAGCAGTAGCAGGACAGGGGCAGGCGAGCAGTACTTC. It yields the protein CASSSRTGAGEQYF.

This clonotype was observed a handful of times. This may come from a read error, since a much larger clone is one base off. The chain carries TRBV18 and TRBJ2-7; the D gene could be TRBD1 or TRBD2 (5 bases each). Trimming pared 4 bases from V and 3 bases from J, leaving 19 bases between. Germline V gives CDR1 KGHSH, CDR2 LQKENI. CDR3 length equals 16 residues. CDR3 sequence: CASSLNGRGFLYEQYF. CDR3 bases: TGTGCCAGCTCACTCAATGGACGGGGCTTCCTCTACGAGCAGTACTTC.

This clonotype was observed many times. The V and J genes are TRBV13 and TRBJ2-5; either TRBD1 or TRBD2 may supply D (5 bases each). The CDR3 loop spans 14 amino acids. V lost 5 bases to trimming and J lost 0 bases, with 10 bases between them. CDR1 is PRHDT, CDR2 FYEKMQ, per germline (reference sequence). CDR3 nucleotides: TGTGCCAGCAGCCCCCAGGGACACCAAGAGACCCAGTACTTC. Amino acids: CASSPQGHQETQYF.

This clonotype was observed at least ten times. The rearrangement joins TRBV20-1 to TRBJ2-2; D gene ambiguous. Germline values: CDR1 DFQATT, CDR2 SNEGSKA (reference sequence). There are 12 residues in the CDR3. The V end lost 6 bases, the J end lost 4 bases, and 9 bases lay between the germline ends. CDR3 bases: TGCAGTGCGGCACTGACCACCGGGGAGCTGTTTTTT. Protein: CSAALTTGELFF.

Many counts were recorded for this clonotype. V usage is TRBV7-9 and J usage is TRBJ1-2; no firm D call. The CDR3 spans 15 residues. From germline, CDR1 is SEHNR and CDR2 FQNEAQ (reference sequence). V gave up 3 bases and J gave up 4 bases, with 15 bases separating them. The CDR3 sequence: CASSLVTEPIYGYTF. For the CDR3, the DNA is TGTGCCAGCAGCTTGGTGACGGAACCCATCTATGGCTACACCTTC.

This clonotype was observed many times. The V gene is TRBV12-3 or TRBV12-4, the J gene TRBJ2-2; 7 nucleotides line up with TRBD2. CDR3 length equals 15 residues. J was trimmed by 2 bases and V by 7 bases; bases with no gene match: 7. DNA of the CDR3: TGTGCCAGCAAAAGAGCGGGGATTAACACCGGGGAGCTGTTTTTT. It translates to CASKRAGINTGELFF.

This clonotype was seen ten or more times. The chain links TRBV5-1 to TRBJ2-5; TRBD1 matches 9 bases. V was clipped by 3 bases and J by 2 bases; unmatched bases: 5. There are 15 residues in the CDR3. In germline, CDR1 is SGHRS, CDR2 YFSETQ. CDR3 in amino acids: CASSSDRGGQETQYF. In DNA form, the CDR3 reads TGCGCCAGCAGCTCGGACAGGGGCGGACAAGAGACCCAGTACTTC.

This clonotype was detected many times. The chain combines TRBV3-1 with TRBJ2-3; tentatively, D is TRBD1 or TRBD2 (6 bases each). Germline V gives CDR1 LGHDT, CDR2 YNNKEL (reference sequence). The V and J ends lost 1 base and 5 bases respectively, with 16 bases between them. The CDR3 covers 16 residues. The CDR3 DNA follows: TGTGCCAGCAGCCAAGGTTCTCGGGGGCACCAAGATACGCAGTATTTT. This codes for CASSQGSRGHQDTQYF.

This chain uses TRBV6-6 with TRBJ2-7; D unclear. CDR3 size: 9 residues. Trimming cost V 2 bases and J 7 bases, with 0 bases left between them. Germline-derived CDR1 and CDR2 are MNHNY and SVGAGI (reference sequence). CDR3: CASSYEQYF. The CDR3, as DNA: TGTGCCAGCAGTTACGAGCAGTACTTC.